The TCR beta chain under discussion was sequenced for a study of blood T cells in healthy people across ages. Study-wide results and limits: Unknown CMV status may confound age-related changes in expanded clones. Reliance upon unsorted PBMCs precluded definitive naive versus antigen-experienced comparison.

A few counts support this clonotype. Its antigen remains unidentified. The V and J ends lost 4 bases and 4 bases respectively, with 17 bases between them. CDR3 size: 15 residues. Germline V lookup: CDR1 LGHDT, CDR2 YNNKEL (reference sequence). A second PCR, run for about 6 to 11 cycles, used a sample-barcoded 5' primer plus a J-beta primer mix. TCRdb re-called the 5' RACE reads with MiXCR, one entry per CDR3 protein. The sample lists some 1.5 million distinct CDR3 sequences; 28% were seen once. The TCR sequence derives from a woman in her 30s in good health. The sequencing input was blood. The chain is built from TRBV3-1 and TRBJ2-7, with D uncertain. CDR3 in amino acids: CASSPQSIVGYEQYF. CDR3 DNA sequence: TGTGCCAGCAGCCCGCAGAGTATCGTGGGGTACGAGCAGTACTTC.